The TCR beta chain described here comes from a study of cytomegalovirus exposure and HLA in healthy donors (dated by TCRdb to 2017 to 2019). Background on the whole study: In an earlier analysis of roughly 500 of the donors, 250 to 350 Gb of sequence data and approximately 100 million unique TCR beta sequences from 180 million or so T cells were reported. An earlier analysis of 587 of the donors used high-throughput TCR beta sequencing to judge whether each TCR beta V gene segment behaved as functional or pseudogenic. All discovery cohort repertoires had been generated on a single sequencing platform. Typing coverage differed by locus: A, B, C, DRB1 and DQB1 were typed in about 629-630 donors, DQA1 in approximately 520, DPA1 in 600 to 610, and DPB1 in approximately 450. Of the 300 to 450 genotyped donors, 65% to 90% fell in the genetic ancestry cluster associated with self-reported Caucasian donors. Donor age, sex, ethnicity and CMV serostatus were compiled alongside the repertoire data. To predict cytomegalovirus infection status, the study brought together high-throughput TCR immunosequencing, statistical association of individual TCRs with disease status, and machine learning. The study used immunosequencing to profile the T cell repertoires of approximately 630 subjects and linked those repertoires to cytomegalovirus serostatus. Four to six DR-DQ haplotypes were handled as single units for association and clustering, since linkage in the cohort was strong. In a later genetic analysis, genome-wide SNP genotypes for about three fifths of the roughly 670 donors were used, and that subset was treated as a discovery cohort. Rather than using new phenotypic data, the later analysis identified candidate immune exposures from TCR beta sequences and from how often those sequences occurred across donors. A later analysis re-examined previously published TCR beta repertoires from 610 or so donors and added high-resolution HLA genotyping to investigate patterns of TCR occurrence. Among 398 genotyped donors of the cohort, an average of 235,054 unique TCR beta nucleotide sequences were sequenced per donor, roughly a sixth of them non-productive. An early release covering roughly 600 HLA-typed donors comprised 250 to 350 gigabases of sequencing data and tens of millions of unique TCR sequences. Along with the approximately 600-subject first cohort, a separate validation cohort of approximately 110 different subjects was used. HLA typing covered class I and class II loci at four-digit resolution. The aim of the study was to test whether cataloging public T cell receptors could identify signatures of past pathogen exposure. The investigation overall reported the following: Three of the identified cytomegalovirus-associated TCR beta chains were confirmed in vitro to be specific for cytomegalovirus antigens. Cytomegalovirus status was reported to be diagnosed by the classifier with high specificity and sensitivity in both the original and validation cohorts. A later analysis found that TCR association rates varied across HLA loci, with DRB1 alleles showing the most associated TCRs and HLA-C alleles the fewest. For the cohort, immune exposure information was limited to CMV serostatus. A further reported finding was that TCR beta sequences accurately predicted the HLA-A and HLA-B alleles for most subjects in the first cohort. Because counts were too low, some 17 rarely observed V segments, including chromosome 9 orphons, were left out of the earlier analysis of 587 of the donors. Because HLA typing was missing for some donors at each locus, association tests included only the typed subset. This cohort had only TCR beta chains sequenced, and the lack of alpha or paired-chain data limited which features could be detected. Specific HLA alleles were associated with roughly 17,000 TCR beta sequences at a false discovery rate of 0.05 in a later analysis. Most CMV-associated TCR beta chains appeared to be HLA-restricted in a later analysis, and the HLA associations seemed to be driven largely by CMV exposure. Compared with the roughly 700-donor mean, donors in an Asian-associated ancestry cluster had fewer N-insertions in productive TCRs, according to a later genetic analysis. A later analysis found that HLA-associated TCR beta chains were more clonally expanded and had lower generation probabilities than equally common non-associated chains. Because the 87-base-pair reads could not distinguish some IMGT-functional V segments, including TRBV6-2 and TRBV6-3, those segments were excluded. In a later genetic analysis, a missense DCLRE1C variant was associated with V-gene and J-gene trimming of TCR beta chains, and the association was replicated in an independent cohort. Roughly uniform sequencing depth across donors was assumed in presence/absence analyses, although this assumption may not hold. In an earlier analysis of about 600 of the donors, most TCR beta V segments appeared in productive rearrangements about 87% or about 30% of the time, broadly matching IMGT annotations. Across donors, most TCR sequences were observed very rarely, whereas some public TCRs were present in many individuals. The authors suggested that the approach could potentially be generalized to other disease states and immunological phenotypes. A cluster of highly shared sequence variants was judged likely to represent a technical artifact of the sequencing pipeline. When HLA alleles, especially DR and DQ, strongly co-occurred, TCR associations were difficult to assign to individual alleles. The study gave a list of 150 to 200 TCR beta chains associated with cytomegalovirus. Correlated functional status among segregating V segments might reflect linkage disequilibrium, but an unknown experimental factor could not be ruled out. According to a later analysis, parvovirus B19, influenza, CMV and Epstein-Barr virus appeared linked to several top co-occurrence clusters.

Deletion took 2 bases off V and 7 bases off J, with a span of 5 bases between the germline ends. Its CDR3 holds 12 amino acids, cysteine through phenylalanine. Only the CDR3 DNA stays, 36 bases, in frame from base 1. CDR1 and CDR2 are read off the germline V gene as MNHNS and SASEGT. A remark on this clone: It has no known antigen specificity. No qualities accompany the bases; no much larger clone lies one base away.

The cohort comprised 550 to 700 healthy bone marrow donors. At the time of sampling, every cohort member was nominally healthy, though immune exposures that went unrecorded were likely present. The donor was CMV seronegative and belonged to the group of 352 seronegative cohort members. A peripheral blood sample was provided by each donor, and peripheral blood mononuclear cells were used for TCR beta sequencing. Genomic DNA was extracted from the blood cell samples with the Qiagen DNeasy Blood Extraction Kit. Library preparation used the immunoSEQ multiplex PCR assay. The multiplex PCR relied on a mix of 60 forward primers for TCR Vbeta segments and 13 reverse primers for TCR Jbeta segments. The CDR3 region of rearranged TCR beta genes was amplified from genomic DNA with a multiplex PCR assay. The amplified TCR beta libraries were sequenced on the Illumina HiSeq System as 87-base-pair reads. As for how the authors treated the data: A later analysis tallied approximately 87 million unique TCR beta chains across the 666 repertoires, and some 10 million of those chains were shared by two or more donors. To remove PCR and sequencing errors, raw reads were error-corrected and collapsed into unique sequences using a nearest-neighbor algorithm that merged closely related sequences. V, D and J gene segments were assigned by aligning CDR3 sequences to IMGT reference sequences. For a sequence to be retained, a match of at least six nucleotides to both a V gene segment and a J gene segment was required. Rearrangements were classified as productive when the CDR3 lacked stop codons and remained in frame with V and J, and all other rearrangements were classified as non-productive. CDR3 was defined according to IMGT convention as the region running from the second conserved V-encoded cysteine to the conserved J-encoded phenylalanine. In an earlier analysis of around 540 of the donors, sequences lacking an unambiguous match to a single V gene segment were excluded. In an earlier analysis of a few hundred of the donors, V segments were called functional above 56.7% productive rearrangements and were called segregating when the between-donor standard deviation exceeded 5%. A statistical classification framework was built for diagnosing cytomegalovirus status from the catalog of TCR beta chain sequences. A later analysis assigned V and J genes by comparing TCR nucleotide sequences with IMGT/GENE-DB human TR gene sequences. In a later analysis, CDR3 sequences and most-parsimonious VDJ recombination scenarios were assigned using the TCRdist pipeline. In a later analysis, every TCR beta chain was defined by the combination of its CDR3 amino acid sequence and its V-gene family, and reads without a unique V-gene family were dropped. A later analysis removed 600 or so highly shared, low-generation-probability nucleotide sequences to deal with suspected cross-contamination and a sequencing artifact. For each public chain, a later analysis derived a clonal expansion index from normalized ranks of inferred template counts within each repertoire. A later analysis computed generation probabilities with a VDJ recombination model fitted to out-of-frame rearrangements, and checked the results against IGoR. A later analysis scored TCR-TCR, TCR-HLA and TCR-CMV co-occurrence with hypergeometric tests, applying a repertoire-size bias correction to TCR pairs. A later analysis estimated false discovery rates by permuting HLA or CMV assignments 20 times. A later analysis grouped co-occurring TCRs with DBSCAN, adding TCRdist sequence similarity when clustering within HLA-allele-positive subsets. Co-occurrence clustering excluded repertoires with fewer than 30,000 or more than 120,000 public chains, plus five with anomalous nucleotide sharing. TCRdb limited this immuneACCESS table to in-frame rearrangements with V and J called. A share of clones is missing; checked studies link under half to unresolved V genes, and the rest is unexplained. D and trimming were read from the DNA, whereas the V and J calls and clone size are those reported in that table. Here the sample has 130,000 to 150,000 clones; roughly four fifths occur a single time. Of the sample, 4.5% to 6% falls within the top ten clones.

The sequence was collected from a woman aged 45-65 years in good health and CMV-seronegative. The chain employs TRBV6-1 and TRBJ2-2; no D gene call is confident. What was sequenced was PBMCs. The CDR3 is CASSELDGELFF. The DNA sequence is given as TGTGCCAGCAGTGAATTAGACGGGGAGCTGTTTTTT.